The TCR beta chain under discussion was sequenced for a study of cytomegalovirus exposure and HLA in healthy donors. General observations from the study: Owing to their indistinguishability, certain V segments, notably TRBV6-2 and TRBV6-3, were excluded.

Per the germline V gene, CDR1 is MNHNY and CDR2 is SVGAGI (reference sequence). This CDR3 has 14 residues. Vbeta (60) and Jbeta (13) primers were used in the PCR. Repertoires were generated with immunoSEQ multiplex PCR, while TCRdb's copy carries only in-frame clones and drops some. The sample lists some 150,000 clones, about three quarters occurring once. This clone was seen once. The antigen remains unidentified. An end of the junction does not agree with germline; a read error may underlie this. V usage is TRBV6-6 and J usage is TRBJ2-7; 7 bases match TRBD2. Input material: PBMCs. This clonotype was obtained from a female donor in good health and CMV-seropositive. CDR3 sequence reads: CASQLSGGNYEQCF. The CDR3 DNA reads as TGTGCCAGCCAATTGTCCGGGGGGAACTACGAGCAGTGCTTC.